These 22 T cell receptor beta chains originate from one sample sequenced in a study of cytomegalovirus exposure and HLA in healthy donors. PCR involved 60 Vbeta and 13 Jbeta primers. The method was immunoSEQ multiplex PCR; TCRdb's version includes in-frame clones alone and lacks a portion of them. The repertoire holds 160,000 or so clones, with 75% to 90% as singletons. Sequenced sample: PBMCs. The source is a woman between 18 and 30 years old in good health and CMV-seronegative.

The chain combines TRBV6-5 with TRBJ1-3; weak D call: TRBD1 (5 bases). Germline V lookup: CDR1 MNHEY, CDR2 SVGAGI. The CDR3 totals 16 residues. Deletions cut 0 bases from V and 4 bases from J, with 13 bases between. DNA of the CDR3: TGTGCCAGCAGTTACTCGAGACAGATCTGGGGAAACACCATATATTTT. Translation gives CASSYSRQIWGNTIYF.

The J gene is TRBJ2-1, the V gene TRBV6-5, with D possibly TRBD2 on 5 matching bases. CDR3 length equals 16 residues. V was clipped by 2 bases and J by 0 bases, with 11 bases between them. Germline V gives CDR1 MNHEY, CDR2 SVGAGI. CDR3 region: CASSYQAGFSYNEQFF. Here the CDR3 DNA reads TGTGCCAGCAGTTACCAGGCGGGCTTCTCCTACAATGAGCAGTTCTTC.

The chain has TRBV11-2 and TRBJ1-2, with 9 bases fitting TRBD1. This CDR3 contains 13 residues. V was pared by 6 bases and J by 8 bases, with 7 bases of the junction left unmatched. Germline loops: CDR1 SGHAT, CDR2 FQNNGV. CDR3 DNA sequence: TGTGCCAGCAGTAGGGGACAGGGATGGGGCTACACCTTC. This encodes CASSRGQGWGYTF.

This chain connects TRBV5-8 to TRBJ1-1; D may be TRBD1 (5 bases). The CDR3 runs to 16 residues. Germline V gene data show CDR1 as SGHTS and CDR2 as YDEGEE. Trimming removed 2 bases at V and 4 bases at J, with 18 bases between. The CDR3 coding sequence is TGTGCCAGCAGCTTCCGAGGACTGCCCGGGGGCACTGAAGCTTTCTTT. As protein: CASSFRGLPGGTEAFF.

J is TRBJ2-3 and V is TRBV5-1, with D possibly matching TRBD1 (5 bases). Trimming cost V 2 bases and J 0 bases, with 7 bases left between them. The CDR3 covers 14 residues. The germline CDR1 and CDR2 sequences are SGHRS and YFSETQ. This CDR3 is CASSLQDSTDTQYF. The CDR3 DNA sequence: TGCGCCAGCAGCTTACAGGACAGCACAGATACGCAGTATTTT.

This clone was detected once. The rearrangement uses TRBV5-1 and TRBJ2-5; 8 bases agree with TRBD2. Germline V lookup: CDR1 SGHRS, CDR2 YFSETQ. The V and J ends lost 7 bases and 2 bases, in that order; junction bases with no gene match: 7. The CDR3 is 14 residues long. CDR3 protein: CASRWRGVQETQYF. CDR3 bases: TGCGCCAGCCGATGGCGGGGGGTGCAAGAGACCCAGTACTTC.

This clone was picked up a small number of times. The gene calls are TRBV7-2 and TRBJ2-5; D uncertain. Trimming took 1 base from V and 5 from J, leaving 20 bases between them. The germline CDR1 and CDR2 sequences are SGHTA and FQGNSA. The length of the CDR3 is 17 residues. In nucleotides, the CDR3 is TGTGCCAGCAGCTTAGTTGGTTCCAGGATAAATCTTGAGACCCAGTACTTC. Translating gives CASSLVGSRINLETQYF.

CDR3 bases: TGTGCCATCAGTGGGGTTAGCGAACAAGAGACCCAGTACTTC. It encodes CAISGVSEQETQYF. The chain combines TRBV10-3 with TRBJ2-5; TRBD2 is a possible D gene (5 bases). Trimming shortened V by 4 bases and J by 2 bases, and 11 bases separated the two germline ends. The CDR3 consists of 14 residues. From germline, CDR1 is ENHRY and CDR2 SYGVKD.

This chain joins TRBV6-1 and TRBJ2-1; no clear D gene. The CDR3 has 15 residues. Germline V gene sequence: CDR1 MNHNS, CDR2 SASEGT. Trimming removed 0 bases at V and 1 base at J, with 7 bases between. The CDR3 DNA follows: TGTGCCAGCAGTGAAGCGGGCGAGTCCTACAATGAGCAGTTCTTC. This encodes CASSEAGESYNEQFF.

The V call is TRBV18, the J call TRBJ1-1, with D possibly TRBD1 on 5 matching bases. Trimming removed 6 bases from V and 0 bases from J, with 14 bases in between. The germline V gene encodes CDR1 KGHSH and CDR2 LQKENI. The CDR3 covers 15 residues. CDR3 protein: CASSLSQGLNTEAFF. CDR3 in DNA: TGTGCCAGCTCCCTAAGTCAGGGTTTGAACACTGAAGCTTTCTTT.

V usage is TRBV6-5 and J usage is TRBJ2-7; D is perhaps TRBD2 (6 bases). Germline V gene data show CDR1 as MNHEY and CDR2 as SVGAGI. With 0 bases removed from V and 1 base from J, the gap between germline ends came to 13 bases. CDR3 length: 16 residues. The CDR3 loop is CASSYSSRGTSYEQYF. DNA of the CDR3: TGTGCCAGCAGTTACTCGAGTCGGGGGACGTCCTACGAGCAGTACTTC.

The genes are TRBV19 and TRBJ1-1, with a tentative D call TRBD1 (5 bases). In germline, CDR1 is LNHDA, CDR2 SQIVND (reference sequence). V shed 5 bases and J shed 6 bases, with 10 bases lying between them. The CDR3 runs to 12 residues. The chain's CDR3 is CASSSDRAEAFF. CDR3 DNA sequence: TGTGCCAGTAGTTCTGACAGAGCTGAAGCTTTCTTT.

Regarding this clone: One end of the junction fails to match germline, which may point to a read error. The chain employs TRBV4-1 and TRBJ2-5; 11 nucleotides align to TRBD2. The germline V gene has CDR1 MGHRA and CDR2 YSYEKL. CDR3 length: 16 amino acids. DNA for the CDR3: TGCGCCAGCCGCCAGCTCCTAGCGGGGGGCCAAGAGACCCAGTACTTC. It is translated as CASRQLLAGGQETQYF.

V is TRBV19 and J is TRBJ1-1, with 7 bases that match TRBD1. V shed 3 bases and J 1 base; nucleotides not matched to a gene: 2. Germline values: CDR1 LNHDA, CDR2 SQIVND (reference sequence). The CDR3 has 14 residues. CDR3 region: CASSMGQTNTEAFF. DNA of the CDR3: TGTGCCAGTAGTATGGGACAGACGAACACTGAAGCTTTCTTT. Filled out from reference TRBV19 and TRBJ1-1, the complete variable domain reads DGGITQSPKYLFRKEGQNVTLSCEQNLNHDAMYWYRQDPGQGLRLIYYSQIVNDFQKGDIAEGYSVSREKKESFPLTVTSAQKNPTAFYLCASSMGQTNTEAFFGQGTRLTVV.

The V call is TRBV9, the J call TRBJ1-4, with TRBD1 identical over 9 bases. Germline V gene lookup returns CDR1 SGDLS and CDR2 YYNGEE. The V gene end was trimmed by 3 bases and the J gene end by 5 bases; junction bases not matched to a gene: 2. This CDR3 contains 14 residues. The CDR3 protein is CASSAGTGNEKLFF. The CDR3 bases are TGTGCCAGCAGCGCAGGGACAGGGAATGAAAAACTGTTTTTT.

The chain has TRBV4-2 and TRBJ2-5, with 10 bases fitting TRBD2. V dropped 0 bases and J dropped 2; count of bases not matched to a gene: 6. CDR1 LGHNA and CDR2 YNFKEQ come from the germline V gene. The CDR3 spans 17 residues. The CDR3 is CASSQEGQRGGQETQYF. The CDR3 DNA reads TGTGCCAGCAGCCAAGAAGGCCAGCGGGGGGGTCAAGAGACCCAGTACTTC.

The chain joins TRBV4-1 to TRBJ1-6, with 7 nucleotides matching TRBD1. Germline V lookup: CDR1 MGHRA, CDR2 YSYEKL. J lost 0 bases, V lost 4 bases, and 15 bases had no gene match. The CDR3 contains 20 residues. This CDR3 is CASSPFPPGQSSSYNSPLHF. The CDR3 bases are TGCGCCAGCAGCCCATTTCCCCCGGGACAGTCGAGCTCCTATAATTCACCCCTCCACTTT.

The V gene is TRBV15, the J gene TRBJ2-5, with D possibly TRBD1 on 6 matching bases. Trimming removed 0 bases from V and 1 base from J, with 9 bases in between. Germline CDR1 LNHNV, CDR2 YYDKDF (reference sequence). CDR3 size: 15 residues. CDR3 nucleotides: TGTGCCACCAGCAGAGATTACAGGGTCCAAGAGACCCAGTACTTC. Its translation: CATSRDYRVQETQYF. Supplemented by reference TRBV15 and TRBJ2-5, the full variable domain reads DAMVIQNPRYQVTQFGKPVTLSCSQTLNHNVMYWYQQKSSQAPKLLFHYYDKDFNNEADTPDNFQSRRPNTSFCFLDIRSPGLGDTAMYLCATSRDYRVQETQYFGPGTRLLVL.

Of note for this clone: An end of the junction does not agree with germline; a read error may underlie this. The chain carries TRBV27 and TRBJ2-6; 8 nucleotides line up with TRBD1. Germline CDR1 is MNHEY and CDR2 is SMNVEV (reference sequence). The CDR3 is made up of 14 amino acids. CDR3 sequence: CASSPLGQVNFLTF. CDR3 DNA: TGTGCCAGCAGCCCCCTGGGACAGGTCAACTTCCTGACTTTC. Looking up the rest from reference TRBV27 and TRBJ2-6 gives the full variable domain: EAQVTQNPRYLITVTGKKLTVTCSQNMNHEYMSWYRQDPGLGLRQIYYSMNVEVTDKGDVPEGYKVSRKEKRNFPLILESPSPNQTSLYFCASSPLGQVNFLTFGAGSRLTVL.

The chain employs TRBV6-1 and TRBJ2-7; TRBD2 is a possible D gene (5 bases). This CDR3 has 16 amino acids. CDR1 is MNHNS and CDR2 is SASEGT in the germline V gene. V lost 1 base and J 3 bases, leaving 16 bases between the germline ends. The CDR3 loop is CASSEGRTRTNYEQYF. The CDR3 DNA is TGTGCCAGCAGTGAAGGGAGGACTCGAACTAACTACGAGCAGTACTTC.

V usage is TRBV7-2 and J usage is TRBJ2-1; the match to TRBD2 covers 14 bases. CDR3 length equals 14 residues. The V gene end was trimmed by 4 bases and the J gene end by 13 bases; junction bases not matched to a gene: 6. Germline V lookup: CDR1 SGHTA, CDR2 FQGNSA. The CDR3 region is CASSSTSGGASQFF. CDR3 sequence (DNA): TGTGCCAGCAGCTCGACTAGCGGGGGGGCGAGCCAGTTCTTC.

This chain joins TRBV18 and TRBJ2-5; D gene uncertain. CDR3 length: 11 residues. Germline V gene sequence: CDR1 KGHSH, CDR2 LQKENI. Trimming shortened V by 5 bases and J by 3 bases, and 4 bases separated the two germline ends. The CDR3, as DNA: TGTGCCAGCTCAGGAGAAGAGACCCAGTACTTC. Translating gives CASSGEETQYF.